This TCR beta chain derives from a study of blood T cell repertoires in COVID-19. In the study overall: Material from acute and convalescent COVID-19 was sourced from the United States, Italy and Spain.

V lost 4 bases and J lost 0; bases outside the gene matches: 4. This CDR3 is 15 amino acids long. Looked up from germline, CDR1 is SGDLS and CDR2 is YYNGEE. Methods used by the authors: Reference gene primer amplification yielded estimated nucleated cell counts. The protocol was immunoSEQ multiplex PCR, while the TCRdb copy is restricted to in-frame clones and leaves out a portion. That table supplies the V and J calls and clone size; D and trimming were determined from the DNA. The table includes about 230,000 clones, approximately 81% detected once. This sequence originates from a woman of 80 years or more with active or convalescent COVID-19. This rearrangement joins TRBV9 to TRBJ2-1, with 7 positions matching TRBD2. Source material: peripheral blood. CDR3: CASSSSGSSYNEQFF. CDR3 coding DNA: TGTGCCAGCAGCTCTAGCGGCAGCTCCTACAATGAGCAGTTCTTC. Full variable domain (outside the CDR3, taken from reference TRBV9 and TRBJ2-1): DSGVTQTPKHLITATGQRVTLRCSPRSGDLSVYWYQQSLDQGLQFLIQYYNGEERAKGNILERFSAQQFPDLHSELNLSSLELGDSALYFCASSSSGSSYNEQFFGPGTRLTVL.